Below, 19 T cell receptor beta chains from the same sample are listed, as sequenced in a study of T cells and copy number aberrations in small-cell lung cancer. Here immunoSEQ multiplex PCR was the method, and the copy in TCRdb shows in-frame clones only, minus some. The sample has 2,600 or so clones, around 82% seen once. Input material: normal tissue next to the tumor. These TCRs come from a woman in her forties or fifties with small cell lung cancer.

The rearrangement uses TRBV30 and TRBJ2-7; D unclear. Germline V gene data show CDR1 as GTSNPN and CDR2 as SVGIG (reference sequence). CDR3 length equals 10 residues. Trimming cost V 5 bases and J 7 bases, with 9 bases left between them. The CDR3 loop reads CAWGSREQYF. DNA for the CDR3: TGTGCCTGGGGATCCCGAGAGCAGTACTTC.

V usage is TRBV19 and J usage is TRBJ1-2; the match to TRBD1 covers 11 bases. Trimming took 5 bases from V and 2 from J; bases not matched to a gene: 7. The CDR3 spans 16 residues. The germline V gene encodes CDR1 LNHDA and CDR2 SQIVND (reference sequence). CDR3 protein: CASSPGQGATNYGYTF. CDR3 coding DNA: TGTGCCAGTAGTCCTGGACAGGGGGCAACAAACTATGGCTACACCTTC. The whole variable domain, remainder taken from reference TRBV19 and TRBJ1-2, is DGGITQSPKYLFRKEGQNVTLSCEQNLNHDAMYWYRQDPGQGLRLIYYSQIVNDFQKGDIAEGYSVSREKKESFPLTVTSAQKNPTAFYLCASSPGQGATNYGYTFGSGTRLTVV.

The chain joins TRBV7-8 to TRBJ2-7; TRBD1 matches at 7 bases. The length of the CDR3 is 12 residues. In germline, CDR1 is SGHVS, CDR2 FQNEAQ. Trimming took 5 bases from V and 5 from J; bases not matched to a gene: 3. CDR3 sequence (DNA): TGTGCCAGCAGCCCCCAGGGGGACGAGCAGTACTTC. This encodes CASSPQGDEQYF.

There are a few counts of this clone. Additional DNA sequences in this sample encode the identical CDR3. The rearrangement uses TRBV30 and TRBJ2-7, with D hard to call. CDR3 size: 11 residues. In germline, CDR1 is GTSNPN, CDR2 SVGIG (reference sequence). The germline V and J ends were trimmed by 5 bases and 3 bases, with 8 bases remaining between them. The CDR3 bases are TGTGCCTGGGGACGATACTACGAGCAGTACTTC. It codes for CAWGRYYEQYF.

The genes are TRBV5-1 and TRBJ1-2, with TRBD1 identical over 8 bases. V shed 6 bases and J 7 bases; nucleotides not matched to a gene: 8. Germline V gene lookup returns CDR1 SGHRS and CDR2 YFSETQ. CDR3 length: 13 residues. The CDR3 DNA is TGCGCCAGCACTAACCAGGGGGCTGCTGGCTACACCTTC. Amino acid sequence: CASTNQGAAGYTF.

This rearrangement joins TRBV11-1 to TRBJ2-7; 7 bases are shared with TRBD1. The CDR3 has 15 amino acids. Germline loops: CDR1 SGHAT, CDR2 FQDESV (reference sequence). V was pared by 5 bases and J by 5 bases, with 12 bases of the junction left unmatched. CDR3 nucleotide sequence: TGTGCCAGCAGCCCAGAGGGACAGAGATTCGACGAGCAGTACTTC. Translation gives CASSPEGQRFDEQYF.

This clone showed up just a few times. The rearrangement links TRBV7-2 to TRBJ1-1, with 8 positions matching TRBD1. From germline, CDR1 is SGHTA and CDR2 FQGNSA. This CDR3 comprises 14 residues. The J segment lost 5 bases and the V segment lost 6 bases, leaving 8 bases of the junction unmatched. CDR3 region: CASRRGQGGTEAFF. DNA for the CDR3: TGTGCCAGCAGACGTGGACAGGGAGGGACTGAAGCTTTCTTT.

The rearrangement uses TRBV7-9 and TRBJ2-5; possibly TRBD2 for D (7 bases). Germline V lookup: CDR1 SEHNR, CDR2 FQNEAQ (reference sequence). This CDR3 has 18 residues. The V end lost 5 bases, the J end lost 1 base, and 23 bases lay between the germline ends. The CDR3 sequence is CASSITRGGVTGQETQYF. The CDR3 DNA sequence: TGTGCCAGCAGCATAACTAGGGGGGGGGTAACTGGCCAAGAGACCCAGTACTTC.

The gene calls are TRBV2 and TRBJ1-1, with D perhaps matching TRBD1 (5 bases). Trimming shortened V by 7 bases and J by 3 bases, and 9 bases separated the two germline ends. The CDR3 sequence is 12 residues long. Germline loops: CDR1 SNHLY, CDR2 FYNNEI. The CDR3 DNA reads TGTGCCAGCATGGGGGTTTACACTGAAGCTTTCTTT. This codes for CASMGVYTEAFF.

The chain employs TRBV27 and TRBJ2-7, with 12 nucleotides matching TRBD2. J gave up 3 bases and V 7 bases, and 7 bases lay outside the gene matches. The CDR3 length is 15 residues. Germline V lookup: CDR1 MNHEY, CDR2 SMNVEV (reference sequence). The CDR3 nucleotides read TGTGCCAGCACCCCGGGGACTAGCGGGTTCTACGAGCAGTACTTC. It translates to CASTPGTSGFYEQYF.

Turning to this clone: One end of the junction fails to match germline, which may point to a read error. Other DNA sequences from this sample encode an identical CDR3 as well. This chain links TRBV7-2 with TRBJ2-3, with 9 bases that match TRBD2. Germline V gives CDR1 SGHTA, CDR2 FQGNSA. The CDR3 contains 13 residues. The CDR3 spells CASDSGGTDTQYF. CDR3 nucleotide sequence: TGTGCCAGCGATAGCGGGGGCACAGATACGCAATATTTT. Full variable domain (outside the CDR3, taken from reference TRBV7-2 and TRBJ2-3): GAGVSQSPSNKVTEKGKDVELRCDPISGHTALYWYRQSLGQGLEFLIYFQGNSAPDKSGLPSDRFSAERTGGSVSTLTIQRTQQEDSAVYLCASDSGGTDTQYFGPGTRLTVL.

A word on this clone: Different DNA sequences within this sample yield the same CDR3. This chain joins TRBV25-1 and TRBJ1-2; D uncertain. This CDR3 contains 11 residues. Per germline, CDR1 MGHDK and CDR2 SYGVNS. The V end was cut by 1 base, the J end by 5 bases, with 2 bases between. CDR3 DNA sequence: TGTGCCAGCAGTGAATCGTATGGCTACACCTTC. Translation: CASSESYGYTF.

The rearrangement uses TRBV5-1 and TRBJ2-7; 16 bases fit TRBD2. CDR3 length: 18 residues. Unmatched junction bases numbered 8, after V lost 4 bases and J lost 1 base. Germline V lookup: CDR1 SGHRS, CDR2 YFSETQ. DNA of the CDR3: TGCGCCAGCAGCCTACCGGGACTAGCGGGAGGGTTTTCCTACGAGCAGTACTTC. This codes for CASSLPGLAGGFSYEQYF.

V gene TRBV15 combines with J gene TRBJ2-3; D could derive from TRBD1 or TRBD2 (6 bases each). V lost 5 bases and J 3 bases, leaving 12 bases between the germline ends. Per the germline V gene, CDR1 is LNHNV and CDR2 is YYDKDF (reference sequence). The CDR3 length is 14 residues. CDR3 bases: TGTGCCACCAGCGTGGGGGGCTGGACAGATACGCAGTATTTT. It codes for CATSVGGWTDTQYF.

This chain connects TRBV9 to TRBJ2-7; a possible D gene is TRBD1 (5 bases). Trimming cost V 3 bases and J 7 bases, with 14 bases left between them. Germline V gene sequence: CDR1 SGDLS, CDR2 YYNGEE. This CDR3 comprises 13 residues. DNA of the CDR3: TGTGCCAGCAGCGCCACAGGAATGGGGGAGCAGTACTTC. Its protein product is CASSATGMGEQYF.

The chain is built from TRBV6-6 and TRBJ2-3; TRBD1 aligns across 8 bases. V was clipped by 11 bases and J by 0 bases; unmatched bases: 7. The CDR3 has 14 residues. The V gene's germline CDR1 is MNHNY and CDR2 SVGAGI (reference sequence). This chain's CDR3 is CAVQGASSTDTQYF. The CDR3 DNA sequence: TGTGCCGTCCAGGGGGCATCTAGCACAGATACGCAGTATTTT.

The rearrangement joins TRBV9 to TRBJ2-1; D is unresolved. Germline assignment: CDR1 SGDLS and CDR2 YYNGEE. This CDR3 is built from 13 residues. Between the trimmed V and J ends, which lost 0 bases and 3 bases, there was a span of 4 bases. The CDR3 coding sequence is TGTGCCAGCAGCGTAGAAGGCTACAATGAGCAGTTCTTC. It encodes CASSVEGYNEQFF.

This chain joins TRBV7-9 and TRBJ2-1; 13 bases are shared with TRBD2. This CDR3 is built from 14 residues. Germline V gene lookup returns CDR1 SEHNR and CDR2 FQNEAQ (reference sequence). Germline trimming cut 6 bases from V and 4 bases from J; bases unmatched to any gene: 0. CDR3 residues: CASRTSGGYNEQFF. In nucleotides, the CDR3 is TGTGCCAGCAGGACTAGCGGGGGGTACAATGAGCAGTTCTTC.

The table lists this clone with a few counts. The chain uses TRBV4-1 and TRBJ1-2, with D possibly TRBD1 on 5 matching bases. The CDR3 has 16 amino acids. V was cut by 1 base and J by 0 bases, with 12 bases left in between. CDR1 is MGHRA and CDR2 is YSYEKL in the germline V gene. This CDR3 reads CASSQVGRTPNYGYTF. The CDR3, as DNA: TGCGCCAGCAGCCAAGTAGGGCGGACACCTAACTATGGCTACACCTTC.